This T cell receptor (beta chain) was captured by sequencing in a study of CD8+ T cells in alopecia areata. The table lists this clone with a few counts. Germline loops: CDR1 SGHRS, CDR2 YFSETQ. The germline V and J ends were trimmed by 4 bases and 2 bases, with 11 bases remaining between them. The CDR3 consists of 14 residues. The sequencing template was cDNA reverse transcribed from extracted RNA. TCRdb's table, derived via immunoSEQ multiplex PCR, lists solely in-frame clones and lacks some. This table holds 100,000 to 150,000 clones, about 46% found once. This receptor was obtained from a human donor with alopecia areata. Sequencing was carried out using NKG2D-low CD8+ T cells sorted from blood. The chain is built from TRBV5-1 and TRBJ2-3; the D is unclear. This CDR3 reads CASSQPSYTDTQYF. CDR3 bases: TGCGCCAGCAGCCAGCCGTCCTACACAGATACGCAGTATTTT.